These 9 T cell receptor beta chains share one sample of origin, sequenced in a study of T-cell memory formation after mild COVID-19. MiXCR, applied by TCRdb to the 5' RACE reads, yields one record per CDR3 protein. The data show 400,000 to 500,000 distinct CDR3 sequences, over 15% seen once. Sequencing input: PBMCs or a T cell subset sorted from them (not recorded which). Receptors were obtained from a man aged 18 to 29 who had mild COVID-19 (a few samples of this study predate the infection). Cell type and time point are not known.

There are a few counts of this clonotype. The chain has TRBV28 and TRBJ1-2; 7 bases match TRBD1. Germline V gene data show CDR1 as MDHEN and CDR2 as SYDVKM. The J segment lost 3 bases and the V segment lost 4 bases, leaving 11 bases of the junction unmatched. The CDR3 extends over 16 amino acids. The CDR3 nucleotides are TGTGCCAGCAGTTCGTTGATCGCAGGGGGGGACTATGGCTACACCTTC. Translation gives CASSSLIAGGDYGYTF.

This clonotype came up a few times. The J gene is TRBJ2-5, the V gene TRBV23-1; 7 nucleotides match TRBD2. TRBV23-1 is placed among ORFs of uncertain function. The J segment lost 4 bases and the V segment lost 8 bases, leaving 7 bases of the junction unmatched. This CDR3 is built from 13 residues. The CDR3 spells CASVRGVRETQYF. The CDR3 bases are TGCGCCAGCGTCCGGGGGGTGAGAGAGACCCAGTACTTC.

This clonotype has a handful of counts. This rearrangement joins TRBV5-1 to TRBJ2-1; D call uncertain. V gave up 0 bases and J gave up 5 bases, with 12 bases separating them. The CDR3 loop spans 15 amino acids. The V gene's germline CDR1 is SGHRS and CDR2 YFSETQ. CDR3 in amino acids: CASSLGQALHNEQFF. CDR3 DNA sequence: TGCGCCAGCAGCTTGGGGCAGGCCCTTCACAATGAGCAGTTCTTC.

This clonotype has only a few counts. This sequence joins TRBV7-2 and TRBJ1-2; TRBD1 might be the D (5 bases). This CDR3 contains 13 residues. Trimming took off 1 base at V and 3 bases at J, with 6 bases between the two ends. Germline CDR1 reads SGHTA; CDR2 reads FQGNSA. CDR3 region: CASSLGQYYGYTF. The CDR3 DNA sequence: TGTGCCAGCAGCTTAGGACAGTACTATGGCTACACCTTC.

This clonotype turned up a few times. The rearrangement joins TRBV7-2 to TRBJ2-4, with D perhaps matching TRBD2 (5 bases). Germline CDR1 and CDR2: SGHTA and FQGNSA. Trimming took off 1 base at V and 3 bases at J, with 13 bases between the two ends. The CDR3 is 16 residues long. For the CDR3, the DNA is TGTGCCAGCAGCTTAGGACCCCTCGGGGACAAAAACATTCAGTACTTC. It translates to CASSLGPLGDKNIQYF. The full variable domain, in which reference TRBV7-2 and TRBJ2-4 provide the parts outside the CDR3, is GAGVSQSPSNKVTEKGKDVELRCDPISGHTALYWYRQSLGQGLEFLIYFQGNSAPDKSGLPSDRFSAERTGGSVSTLTIQRTQQEDSAVYLCASSLGPLGDKNIQYFGAGTRLSVL.

The J gene is TRBJ2-3, the V gene TRBV7-9; weak D call: TRBD1 (5 bases). This CDR3 has 15 residues. From germline, CDR1 is SEHNR and CDR2 FQNEAQ (reference sequence). Trimming removed 1 base from V and 1 base from J, with 9 bases in between. The CDR3 spells CASSLVGRGTDTQYF. DNA of the CDR3: TGTGCCAGCAGCTTAGTGGGGCGCGGCACAGATACGCAGTATTTT.

This clonotype occurred a few times. J is TRBJ1-1 and V is TRBV5-1; D unresolved. The CDR3 runs 14 residues. Germline CDR1 and CDR2: SGHRS and YFSETQ. Trimming pared 0 bases from V and 2 bases from J, leaving 8 bases between. The CDR3 DNA reads as TGCGCCAGCAGCTTGGAACCGCAAAACACTGAAGCTTTCTTT. Translated, it gives CASSLEPQNTEAFF.

There are a few counts of this clonotype. The V gene is TRBV27, the J gene TRBJ1-5; no clear D gene. Between the trimmed V and J ends, which lost 3 bases and 3 bases, there was a span of 9 bases. This CDR3 comprises 14 residues. The V gene's germline CDR1 is MNHEY and CDR2 SMNVEV (reference sequence). This CDR3 is CASSLSGYNQPQHF. The CDR3 nucleotides are TGTGCCAGCAGTTTGTCGGGCTACAATCAGCCCCAGCATTTT.

The V call is TRBV20-1, the J call TRBJ2-1; 8 bases are shared with TRBD2. This CDR3 is 15 amino acids long. Germline CDR1 is DFQATT and CDR2 is SNEGSKA (reference sequence). The V gene end was trimmed by 4 bases and the J gene end by 6 bases; junction bases not matched to a gene: 11. CDR3 region: CSATKTGGPGNEQFF. CDR3 DNA: TGCAGTGCTACTAAGACGGGGGGGCCGGGCAATGAGCAGTTCTTC.